Listed below are T cell receptor beta chains from one sample, sequenced in a study of blood T cell repertoires in COVID-19. Generated by immunoSEQ multiplex PCR, the TCRdb table keeps only in-frame clones and is missing some. The sample comprises about 130,000 clones, about 88% of which are singletons, and about 4.6% rests with the top ten. What was sequenced was peripheral blood. The source is a man in his 60s with COVID-19, enrolled during active disease. Both conserved end residues are part of each CDR3. Fields, in order: D gene, V gene, clone size, J gene, CDR3 protein, CDR3 DNA. A D gene is named only where the DNA matches it firmly. Clone sizes are given selectively: once, few, many, or a class where the clone is expanded.

>TRBD2|TRBV5-1|-|TRBJ2-1
CASSLGTSGEGGNEQFF
TGCGCCAGCAGCTTGGGGACTAGCGGGGAGGGTGGCAATGAGCAGTTCTTC
>-|TRBV7-9|-|TRBJ1-5
CASSPPEGPQHF
TGTGCCAGCAGCCCACCCGAGGGTCCCCAGCATTTT
>TRBD2|TRBV5-1|-|TRBJ2-1
CASSLAAGGGNEQFF
TGCGCCAGCAGCTTGGCGGCGGGAGGGGGGAATGAGCAGTTCTTC
>-|TRBV5-1|-|TRBJ1-6
CASSSAGTLNSPLHF
TGCGCCAGCAGTTCCGCCGGGACACTCAATTCACCCCTCCACTTT
>TRBD2|TRBV9|few|TRBJ2-1
CASSAGTSGRGEQFF
TGTGCCAGCAGCGCTGGGACTAGCGGGAGAGGTGAGCAGTTCTTC
>-|TRBV7-3|-|TRBJ2-1
CASSFSREAEQFF
TGTGCCAGCAGCTTCAGTAGGGAGGCTGAGCAGTTCTTC
>-|TRBV24-1|-|TRBJ2-2
CATPVVGPHDPLNNTGELFF
TGTGCCACCCCCGTTGTGGGGCCCCATGACCCCCTGAATAACACCGGGGAGCTGTTTTTT
>-|TRBV24-1|large|TRBJ2-1
CATSGFTNEQFF
TGTGCCACCAGCGGGTTCACGAATGAGCAGTTCTTC
>TRBD2|TRBV5-4|-|TRBJ2-2
CASSPRTSGSGNGELFF
TGTGCCAGCAGCCCGCGGACTAGCGGGAGTGGTAACGGGGAGCTGTTTTTT
>-|TRBV18|-|TRBJ1-3
CASSPGDTIYF
TGTGCCAGCTCCCCCGGAGACACCATATATTTT
>-|TRBV24-1|-|TRBJ1-1
CATSDSGRDTEAFF
TGTGCCACCAGTGATTCAGGGCGAGACACTGAAGCTTTCTTT
>TRBD2|TRBV24-1|-|TRBJ2-1
CATRGVAGPGEQFF
TGTGCCACCAGAGGTGTAGCGGGACCGGGTGAGCAGTTCTTC